A selection of T cell receptor beta chains follows, all from one sample in a study of shared clonotypes between healthy human individuals. Generated by immunoSEQ multiplex PCR, the TCRdb table keeps only in-frame clones and is missing some. The sample includes approximately 350,000 clones, about 96% seen only once; the top ten take around 0.32%. The sample comprised memory CD8+ T cells sorted from blood. The receptor source for this set is a young man in good health. CDR3s include the opening cysteine and the closing phenylalanine or tryptophan. Fields, in order: J gene, V gene, CDR3 protein.

j_call: TRBJ2-2
v_call: TRBV27
cdr3_aa: CASSLLAGGEKTGELFF

j_call: TRBJ2-7
v_call: TRBV6-5
cdr3_aa: CASSYQGVTYEQYF

j_call: TRBJ2-7
v_call: TRBV9
cdr3_aa: CASSVGQNYEQYF

j_call: TRBJ2-3
v_call: TRBV11-2
cdr3_aa: CASTGGDTQYF

j_call: TRBJ1-2
v_call: TRBV7-9
cdr3_aa: CASSLVHSISYGYTF

j_call: TRBJ1-2
v_call: TRBV30
cdr3_aa: CAWSVAGGYTF

j_call: TRBJ1-1
v_call: TRBV28
cdr3_aa: CASSLTTGRTEAFF

j_call: TRBJ2-3
v_call: TRBV5-1
cdr3_aa: CASSFGDATQYF

j_call: TRBJ2-5
v_call: TRBV4-1
cdr3_aa: CASSPPRDSFGETQYF

j_call: TRBJ2-5
v_call: TRBV4-1
cdr3_aa: CASSQDPREVGETQYF